This TCR beta chain was sequenced in a study of radiation and T cells in renal cell carcinoma. Points from the study as a whole: Top tumor clonotypes rose in blood 2 weeks post-radiation, then contracted. Without pretreatment biopsies, baseline tumor clonotype presence was undetermined.

Method: immunoSEQ multiplex PCR; TCRdb's copy keeps in-frame clones and lacks some. The data show some 120,000 clones, with 70% to 90% seen just once and nearly 6% held by the top ten. The time point denotes: blood 2 weeks post-SBRT. Indicated treatment: 15 Gy SBRT to primary tumor, nephrectomy 4 weeks later. Comment on this clone: Its specificity is unknown.

V dropped 4 bases and J dropped 8; count of bases not matched to a gene: 8. CDR3 size: 15 residues. Germline-derived CDR1 and CDR2 are SGHDT and YYEEEE. This sample comprised blood, obtained from a patient whose treatment included radiotherapy and nephrectomy. J is TRBJ2-1 and V is TRBV5-6; 11 bases match TRBD2. The receptor was derived from a woman between 65 and 79 years old with renal cell carcinoma. The CDR3 coding sequence is TGTGCCAGCAGCCTTAGCGGGGGGGCCTCGGATGAGCAGTTCTTC. Translating gives CASSLSGGASDEQFF.